The TCR beta chain described here comes from a study of beta chain features in type 1 diabetes (dated 2018 in TCRdb). Turning to the overall study: Mean age, gender distribution, total cell number and subset yield were not different between patients and healthy donors. A total of 85 million to 140 million sorted cells were examined across all samples, and a strong correlation was observed between cell number per subset and RNA yield. The study compared the TCRB repertoires of sorted circulating CD4+ T cell subsets in recently diagnosed type 1 diabetes patients with those in matched healthy donors. Naive and central memory subsets were obtained from all 28 donors, but regulatory and stem cell-like memory subsets were isolated from only 8 patients and roughly eight healthy donors.

The entire amount of isolated RNA was reverse transcribed using the High Capacity cDNA Reverse Transcription Kit, so the sequenced TCRB transcripts were expressed ones. Deep immunoSEQ sequencing was performed on naive, central memory and regulatory T cell samples, with an average of around 3.4 million total reads per sample. Sorted cells were lysed in RLT buffer and RNA was extracted with DNase-treated RNeasy Micro or Mini kits, depending on cell number. To prevent cross-contamination, every cell subset was processed on its own, while patient and healthy donor samples were processed together. TCRB sequences were amplified from cDNA with the immunoSEQ multiplex PCR, producing 87-bp fragments spanning the CDR3 region. Sequencing of the amplicons was done on the Illumina HiSeq platform. Under the source paper's analysis protocol: PCR bias was corrected computationally using synthetic template baselines, and reads within Hamming distance 2 were collapsed, with unmergeable singletons discarded. Reads were aligned against IMGT to assign V, D and J genes, CDR3 length and insertions or deletions at six rearrangement sites. Within each subset, clonotype counts were normalized to the number of sorted cells before true diversity and Gini coefficients were calculated with the tcR R package. The overlap coefficient, calculated on TCRB nucleotide sequences, was used to quantify repertoire sharing. This immuneACCESS table, as held by TCRdb, lists in-frame sequences with V and J called but not all clones. Of the missing ones, under half trace to an unresolved V gene in checked studies; the others have no known cause. V, J and clone size are taken as reported in that table, and D and trimming were inferred from the DNA itself. This sample is represented by about 320,000 clones; 13% to 15% of them were singletons. Together, the top ten hold around 7% of the sample.

The investigation overall reported the following: At VDJ recombination sites, type 1 diabetes patients had fewer insertions and more deleted nucleotides, which implies abnormalities in thymic rearrangement. Because cDNA was sequenced instead of genomic DNA, activated cells with high expression could be over-represented, although the groups did not differ in activation or CD3 levels. Only small numbers of individuals were included in the HLA sub-analyses, which left unresolved whether HLA type had any influence on TCRB rearrangement. PCR might favor shorter templates, but patient and control samples were amplified and corrected together, so any skew would affect both groups equally. Type 1 diabetes patients showed a moderate but significant shortening of TCRB CDR3 length in all four CD4+ subsets. Naive, central memory and regulatory TCRB repertoires appeared to be more similar among patients than among healthy donors.

Each donor gave one peripheral blood draw, averaging roughly 120 mL, which was collected into heparinised tubes. A BD FACSAria II was used to sort naive, central memory, regulatory and stem cell-like memory CD4+ T cells with a panel that included CD45RO, CCR7, CD25, CD127, CD95 and CD27. All sorted populations exceeded 98% purity. PBMCs were isolated immediately by Lymphoprep density gradient centrifugation and stained directly without culture. So that batch effects would be minimized, each experiment stained and sorted samples in pairs, pairing one healthy donor with one patient. A remark on this clone: It lacks a known antigen. No clone much larger than this one lies a single base away; base qualities are absent.

Reading the germline V gene (reference sequence) gives CDR1 GTSNPN and CDR2 SVGIG. V loses 0 bases, J loses 3 bases, and the germline ends lie 8 bases apart. The CDR3 contains 13 residues, cysteine and phenylalanine counted. Of the read, only the CDR3 DNA is kept; its 39 bases are in frame from base 1. The clonotype comes from a young man in good health. Sequenced sample: central memory CD4+ T cells from blood. The rearrangement joined TRBV30 to TRBJ1-2; the D gene cannot be resolved reliably. The DNA sequence reads TGTGCCTGGAGTGTTTCGGGGTACTATGGCTACACCTTC. It translates as CAWSVSGYYGYTF. The CDR3, completed at both ends by the reference TRBV30 and TRBJ1-2 genes, gives the full variable domain SQTIHQWPATLVQPVGSPLSLECTVEGTSNPNLYWYRQAAGRGLQLLFYSVGIGQISSEVPQNLSASRPQDRQFILSSKKLLLSDSGFYLCAWSVSGYYGYTFGSGTRLTVV.